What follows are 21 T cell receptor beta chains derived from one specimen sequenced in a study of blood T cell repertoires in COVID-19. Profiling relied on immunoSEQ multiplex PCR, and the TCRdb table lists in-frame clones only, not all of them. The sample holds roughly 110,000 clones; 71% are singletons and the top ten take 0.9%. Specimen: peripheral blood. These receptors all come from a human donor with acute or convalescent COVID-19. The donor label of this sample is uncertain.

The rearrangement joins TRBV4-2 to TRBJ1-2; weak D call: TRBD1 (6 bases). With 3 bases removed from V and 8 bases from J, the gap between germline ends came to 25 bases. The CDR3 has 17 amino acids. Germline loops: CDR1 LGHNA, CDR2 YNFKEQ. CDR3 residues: CASSQRPLGGGLGGYTF. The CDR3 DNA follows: TGTGCCAGCAGCCAGAGACCGTTAGGGGGGGGCCTTGGGGGCTACACCTTC.

Here the CDR3 reads CSVEDRPRGTGELFF. The CDR3 DNA reads TGCAGCGTTGAAGATCGGCCAAGGGGCACCGGGGAGCTGTTTTTT. The J gene is TRBJ2-2, the V gene TRBV29-1; D is possibly TRBD1 (5 bases). With 0 bases removed from V and 4 bases from J, the gap between germline ends came to 12 bases. Germline assignment: CDR1 SQVTM and CDR2 ANQGSEA. The CDR3 runs 15 residues.

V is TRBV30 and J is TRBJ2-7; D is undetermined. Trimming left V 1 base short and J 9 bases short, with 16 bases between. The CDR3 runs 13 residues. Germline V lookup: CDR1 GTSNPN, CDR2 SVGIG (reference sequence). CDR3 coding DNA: TGTGCCTGGAGTGGCCGGGTCTCGCAATCGCAGTACTTC. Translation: CAWSGRVSQSQYF.

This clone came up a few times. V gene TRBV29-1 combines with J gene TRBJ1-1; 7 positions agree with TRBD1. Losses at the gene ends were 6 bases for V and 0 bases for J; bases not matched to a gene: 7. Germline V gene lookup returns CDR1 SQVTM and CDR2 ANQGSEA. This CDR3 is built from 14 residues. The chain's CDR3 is CSVRQGWVNTEAFF. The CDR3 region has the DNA TGCAGCGTCCGACAGGGTTGGGTGAACACTGAAGCTTTCTTT.

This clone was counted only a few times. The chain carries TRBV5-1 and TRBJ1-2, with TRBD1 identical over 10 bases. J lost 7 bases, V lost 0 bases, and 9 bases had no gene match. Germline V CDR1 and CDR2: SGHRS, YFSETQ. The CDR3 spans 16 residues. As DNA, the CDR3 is TGCGCCAGCAGCTTGGCCGGGGGACAGGGGCTTGGTGGCTACACCTTC. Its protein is CASSLAGGQGLGGYTF.

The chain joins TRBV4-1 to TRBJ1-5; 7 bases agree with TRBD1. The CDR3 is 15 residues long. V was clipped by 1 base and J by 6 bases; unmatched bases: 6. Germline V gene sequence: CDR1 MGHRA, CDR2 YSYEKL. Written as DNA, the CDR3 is TGCGCCAGCAGCCAAGGAAGACAGGGTGGTCAGCCCCAGCATTTT. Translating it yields CASSQGRQGGQPQHF.

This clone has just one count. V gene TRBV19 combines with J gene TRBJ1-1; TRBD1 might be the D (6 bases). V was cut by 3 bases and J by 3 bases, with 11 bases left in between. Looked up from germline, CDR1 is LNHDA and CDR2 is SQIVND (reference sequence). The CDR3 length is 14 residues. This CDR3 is CASSIKTGYTEAFF. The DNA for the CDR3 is TGTGCCAGTAGTATTAAAACAGGGTACACTGAAGCTTTCTTT.

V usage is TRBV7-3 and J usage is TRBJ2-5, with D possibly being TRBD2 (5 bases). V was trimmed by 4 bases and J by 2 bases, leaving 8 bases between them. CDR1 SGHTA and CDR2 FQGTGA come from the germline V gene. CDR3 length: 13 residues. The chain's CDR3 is CASSSREQETQYF. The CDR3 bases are TGTGCCAGCAGCTCACGGGAACAAGAGACCCAGTACTTC. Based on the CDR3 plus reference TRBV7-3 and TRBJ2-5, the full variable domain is GAGVSQTPSNKVTEKGKYVELRCDPISGHTALYWYRQSLGQGPEFLIYFQGTGAADDSGLPNDRFFAVRPEGSVSTLKIQRTERGDSAVYLCASSSREQETQYFGPGTRLLVL.

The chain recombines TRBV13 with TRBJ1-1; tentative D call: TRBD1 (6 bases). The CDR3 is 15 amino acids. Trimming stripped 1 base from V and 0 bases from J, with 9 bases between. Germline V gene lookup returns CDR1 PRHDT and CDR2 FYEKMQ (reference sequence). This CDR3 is CASSLAGHLNTEAFF. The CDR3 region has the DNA TGTGCCAGCAGCTTAGCGGGACATTTGAACACTGAAGCTTTCTTT.

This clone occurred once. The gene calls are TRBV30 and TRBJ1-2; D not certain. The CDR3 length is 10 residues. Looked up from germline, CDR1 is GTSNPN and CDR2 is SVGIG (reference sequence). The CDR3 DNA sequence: TGTGTCGCCGGGAACTATGGCTACACCTTC. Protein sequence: CVAGNYGYTF.

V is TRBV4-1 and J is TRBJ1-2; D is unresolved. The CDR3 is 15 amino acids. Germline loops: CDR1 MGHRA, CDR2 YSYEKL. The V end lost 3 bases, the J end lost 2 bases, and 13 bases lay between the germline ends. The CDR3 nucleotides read TGCGCCAGCAGCCAGGCGAGGAGGACCAACTATGGCTACACCTTC. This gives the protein CASSQARRTNYGYTF.

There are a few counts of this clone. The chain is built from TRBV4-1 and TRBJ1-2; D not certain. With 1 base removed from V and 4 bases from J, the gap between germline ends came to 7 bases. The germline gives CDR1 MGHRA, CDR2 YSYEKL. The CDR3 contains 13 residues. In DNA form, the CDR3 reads TGCGCCAGCAGCCAAGTAATCAGCTATGGCTACACCTTC. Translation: CASSQVISYGYTF.

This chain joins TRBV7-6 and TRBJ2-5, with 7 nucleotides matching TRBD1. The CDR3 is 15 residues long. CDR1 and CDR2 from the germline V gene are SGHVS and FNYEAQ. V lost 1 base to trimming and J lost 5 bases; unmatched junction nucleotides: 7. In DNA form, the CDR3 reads TGTGCCAGCAGCTTAGACAGGGGAAATGGGGAGACCCAGTACTTC. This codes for CASSLDRGNGETQYF.

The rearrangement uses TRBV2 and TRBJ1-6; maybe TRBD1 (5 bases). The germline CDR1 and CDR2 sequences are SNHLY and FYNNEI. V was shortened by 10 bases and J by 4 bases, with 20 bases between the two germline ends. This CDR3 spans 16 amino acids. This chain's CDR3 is CATKRDSASYNSPLHF. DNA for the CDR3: TGTGCCACAAAACGGGACTCCGCTTCATATAATTCACCCCTCCACTTT. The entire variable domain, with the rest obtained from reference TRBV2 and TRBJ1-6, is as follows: EPEVTQTPSHQVTQMGQEVILRCVPISNHLYFYWYRQILGQKVEFLVSFYNNEISEKSEIFDDQFSVERPDGSNFTLKIRSTKLEDSAMYFCATKRDSASYNSPLHFGNGTRLTVT.

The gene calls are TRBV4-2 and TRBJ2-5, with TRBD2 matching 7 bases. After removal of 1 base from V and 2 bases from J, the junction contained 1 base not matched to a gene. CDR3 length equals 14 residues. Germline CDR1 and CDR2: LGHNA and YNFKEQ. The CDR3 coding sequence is TGTGCCAGCAGCCAAGCGGGGGGACAAGAGACCCAGTACTTC. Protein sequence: CASSQAGGQETQYF.

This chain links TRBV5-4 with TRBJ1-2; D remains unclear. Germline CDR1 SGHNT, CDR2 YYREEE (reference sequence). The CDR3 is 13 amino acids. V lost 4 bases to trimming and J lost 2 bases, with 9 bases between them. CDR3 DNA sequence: TGTGCCAGCAGCCCGGACTGGAACTATGGCTACACCTTC. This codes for CASSPDWNYGYTF.

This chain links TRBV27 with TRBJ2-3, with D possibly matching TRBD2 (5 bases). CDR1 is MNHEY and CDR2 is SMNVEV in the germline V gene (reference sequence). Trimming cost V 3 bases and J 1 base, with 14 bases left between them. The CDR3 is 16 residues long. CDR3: CASSFSGSYGTDTQYF. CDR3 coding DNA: TGTGCCAGCAGTTTTTCTGGGAGCTATGGCACAGATACGCAGTATTTT.

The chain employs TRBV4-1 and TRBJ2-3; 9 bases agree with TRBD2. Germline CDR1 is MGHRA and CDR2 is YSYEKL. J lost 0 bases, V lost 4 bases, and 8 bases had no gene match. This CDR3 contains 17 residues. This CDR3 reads CASSRLLAGLSTDTQYF. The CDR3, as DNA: TGCGCCAGCAGCCGCCTGCTAGCGGGGCTAAGCACAGATACGCAGTATTTT.

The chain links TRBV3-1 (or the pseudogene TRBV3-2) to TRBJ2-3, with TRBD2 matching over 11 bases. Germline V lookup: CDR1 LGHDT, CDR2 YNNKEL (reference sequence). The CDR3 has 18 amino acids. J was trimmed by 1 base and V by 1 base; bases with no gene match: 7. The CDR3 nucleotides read TGTGCCAGCAGCCAAGGGCTAGCGGGGGGCTCAGGCACAGATACGCAGTATTTT. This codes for CASSQGLAGGSGTDTQYF.

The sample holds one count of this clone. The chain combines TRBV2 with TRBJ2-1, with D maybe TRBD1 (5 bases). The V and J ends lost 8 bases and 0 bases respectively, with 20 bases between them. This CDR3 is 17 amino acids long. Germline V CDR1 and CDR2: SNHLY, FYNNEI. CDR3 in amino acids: CASSRTTVPYSYNEQFF. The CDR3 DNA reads TGTGCCAGCTCTCGAACGACAGTACCCTACTCCTACAATGAGCAGTTCTTC.

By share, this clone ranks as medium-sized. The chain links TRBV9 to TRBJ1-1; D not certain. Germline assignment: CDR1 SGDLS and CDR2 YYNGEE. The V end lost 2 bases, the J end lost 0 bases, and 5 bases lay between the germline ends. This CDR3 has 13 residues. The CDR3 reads CASSVDMNTEAFF. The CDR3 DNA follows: TGTGCCAGCAGCGTCGACATGAACACTGAAGCTTTCTTT. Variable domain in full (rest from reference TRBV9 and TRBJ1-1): DSGVTQTPKHLITATGQRVTLRCSPRSGDLSVYWYQQSLDQGLQFLIQYYNGEERAKGNILERFSAQQFPDLHSELNLSSLELGDSALYFCASSVDMNTEAFFGQGTRLTVV.